The next 10 T cell receptor beta chains were all read from a single sample in a study of monozygotic twins with inflammatory bowel disease. TCRdb reanalyzed the 5' RACE reads, giving one entry per CDR3 protein sequence and no DNA. Its listing shows 420,000 or so distinct CDR3 sequences. The specimen sequenced was blood. All receptors come from a human donor with ulcerative colitis or Crohn's disease, or a healthy co-twin of an affected twin (not recorded which).

CDR3 residues: CASSLTGTNIQYF. The V and J genes are TRBV7-9 and TRBJ2-4; the TCRdb call, TRBD1, lacks DNA for checking. The CDR3 length is 13 residues. Germline CDR1 SEHNR, CDR2 FQNEAQ (reference sequence).

The chain recombines TRBV27 with TRBJ2-5. The CDR3 has 12 residues. Looked up from germline, CDR1 is MNHEY and CDR2 is SMNVEV (reference sequence). CDR3 region: CASRGLRETQYF.

The gene calls are TRBV6-6 and TRBJ2-5; the D gene TCRdb calls, TRBD1, cannot be checked with no DNA. CDR3 size: 14 residues. Per the germline V gene, CDR1 is MNHNY and CDR2 is SVGAGI (reference sequence). The CDR3 here is CASSKTGSGETQYF.

The rearrangement links TRBV12-3 or TRBV12-4 to TRBJ1-1; TCRdb indicates TRBD1, and absent DNA this call remains unverified. The CDR3 has 14 residues. The CDR3 protein is CASSRTGAATEAFF.

The chain couples TRBV2 to TRBJ2-5; TCRdb's assignment of TRBD1 cannot be checked, as there is no DNA. Per germline, CDR1 SNHLY and CDR2 FYNNEI. The CDR3 runs 15 residues. Here the CDR3 reads CASTMNNRVWETQYF.

Here the CDR3 reads CASTRKTGPIGELFF. The rearrangement uses TRBV12-3 or TRBV12-4 and TRBJ2-2; TCRdb returns TRBD1, unconfirmable since there is no DNA. The CDR3 sequence is 15 residues long.

The chain couples TRBV4-2 to TRBJ2-1; TCRdb proposes TRBD1, but this gene call is untestable without DNA. CDR1 is LGHNA and CDR2 is YNFKEQ in the germline V gene. The CDR3 length is 16 residues. CDR3 residues: CASSPEVGGAYNEQFF.

The chain joins TRBV7-8 to TRBJ1-5; the TCRdb D gene call, TRBD1, has no DNA to confirm it. The CDR3 has 14 residues. The germline gives CDR1 SGHVS, CDR2 FQNEAQ. This chain's CDR3 is CATNSGGLNQPQHF.

The rearrangement links TRBV3-1 to TRBJ1-6. This CDR3 contains 16 residues. Germline V CDR1 and CDR2: LGHDT, YNNKEL (reference sequence). The CDR3 sequence: CASSPLVGGRNSPLHF.

The chain couples TRBV28 to TRBJ1-6. CDR1 and CDR2 (germline): MDHEN, SYDVKM. The length of the CDR3 is 14 residues. The CDR3 is CASSRGGYNSPLHF.